These 10 T cell receptor beta chains came from one sample sequenced in a study of Graves' ophthalmopathy and Graves' hyperthyroidism. Beta-chain TCR CDR3 regions were amplified from RNA transcripts. RT-PCR was first run with HTBI primers, then multiplex PCR in a second round. TCRdb re-called the multiplex PCR reads through MiXCR, storing one row per CDR3 protein. The sample lists about 620,000 distinct CDR3 sequences, 20% to 25% occurring once. Material: peripheral blood. These TCRs come from a woman between 18 and 30 years old with stable Graves' hyperthyroidism. Some clones in this sample may be carry-over from other donors' samples.

This clonotype was found many times. The chain combines TRBV7-2 with TRBJ2-7, with 9 positions matching TRBD1. CDR1 and CDR2 (germline): SGHTA, FQGNSA. The V and J ends lost 7 bases and 2 bases, in that order; junction bases with no gene match: 6. The CDR3 runs 14 residues. The CDR3 spells CASKPTGGPYEQYF. DNA for the CDR3: TGTGCCAGCAAGCCGACAGGGGGTCCCTACGAGCAGTACTTC.

This clonotype was recorded many times. The genes are TRBV29-1 and TRBJ1-2; TRBD1 aligns across 7 bases. The CDR3 loop spans 14 amino acids. Trimming took 6 bases from V and 4 from J; bases not matched to a gene: 11. CDR1 and CDR2 from the germline V gene are SQVTM and ANQGSEA. CDR3 DNA sequence: TGCAGCGTGGACCCAGAGGGGGCTTTCTATGGCTACACCTTC. The encoded protein is CSVDPEGAFYGYTF.

This clonotype was seen ten or more times. The V gene is TRBV9, the J gene TRBJ2-7; the D gene is possibly TRBD2 (6 bases). The CDR3 is 14 amino acids. V was cut by 4 bases and J by 1 base, with 12 bases left in between. Germline CDR1 SGDLS, CDR2 YYNGEE. The chain's CDR3 is CASSSAEGSYEQYF. As DNA, the CDR3 is TGTGCCAGCAGCTCAGCGGAGGGATCCTACGAGCAGTACTTC.

This clonotype was counted ten times or more. J is TRBJ2-7 and V is TRBV6-2 or TRBV6-3; unclear D gene. Trimming removed 2 bases from V and 12 bases from J, with 17 bases in between. The CDR3 consists of 13 residues. Germline lookup yields CDR1 MNHEY and CDR2 SVGEGT. The CDR3 region has the DNA TGTGCCAGCAGTTACCTCGACTTGGCGGTTCCGTACTTC. Translating gives CASSYLDLAVPYF.

J is TRBJ1-3 and V is TRBV12-3 or TRBV12-4, with TRBD1 identical over 7 bases. The CDR3 is 15 amino acids. V shed 4 bases, J shed 0 bases, and the junction held 3 bases outside the gene matches. CDR3 residues: CASSSRTGSGNTIYF. The CDR3 DNA follows: TGTGCCAGCAGTTCCCGGACAGGCTCTGGAAACACCATATATTTT.

At least ten counts were recorded for this clonotype. V gene TRBV12-3 or TRBV12-4 combines with J gene TRBJ1-6; D may be TRBD1 (5 bases). The CDR3 is 15 amino acids. V lost 4 bases and J 3 bases, leaving 10 bases between the germline ends. In DNA, the CDR3 is TGTGCCAGCAGTTCAAGACAGATCTATAATTCACCCCTCCACTTT. This translates into CASSSRQIYNSPLHF.

The V gene is TRBV2, the J gene TRBJ1-5; D ambiguous. V was clipped by 7 bases and J by 0 bases, with 7 bases between them. CDR1 and CDR2 (germline): SNHLY, FYNNEI. The CDR3 loop spans 13 amino acids. The CDR3 sequence: CASTINSNQPQHF. The DNA of the CDR3 is TGTGCCAGCACGATCAATAGCAATCAGCCCCAGCATTTT.

There are many counts of this clonotype. The J gene is TRBJ2-6, the V gene TRBV6-5, with D perhaps matching TRBD1 (5 bases). V lost 2 bases, J lost 0 bases, and 11 bases lay in between. CDR3 length equals 17 residues. Per the germline V gene, CDR1 is MNHEY and CDR2 is SVGAGI. CDR3 bases: TGTGCCAGCAGTTACCAGGGATTGCTCTCTGGGGCCAACGTCCTGACTTTC. This sequence encodes CASSYQGLLSGANVLTF.

The CDR3 DNA reads as TGTGCCAGCAGCCACCGGGACACAAGACCAGATACGCAGTATTTT. Encoded protein: CASSHRDTRPDTQYF. V usage is TRBV12-3 or TRBV12-4 and J usage is TRBJ2-3, with D tentatively TRBD1 (6 bases). Trimming removed 6 bases from V and 4 bases from J, with 17 bases in between. The CDR3 has 15 amino acids.

The gene calls are TRBV6-1 and TRBJ1-3; no clear D gene. CDR1 and CDR2 from the germline V gene are MNHNS and SASEGT. V was trimmed by 6 bases and J by 4 bases, leaving 10 bases between them. This CDR3 has 13 amino acids. The CDR3 sequence: CASRSLPGNTIYF. CDR3 sequence (DNA): TGTGCCAGCAGGTCGCTTCCCGGAAACACCATATATTTT.